The 6 T cell receptor beta chains below all came from one sample that was sequenced in a study of T-cell memory formation after mild COVID-19. TCRdb redid the calling of the 5' RACE reads with MiXCR, one entry per CDR3 protein. The table records more than 350,000 distinct CDR3 sequences, about 21% of them present only once. The sequencing input was PBMCs or a T cell subset sorted from them (not recorded which). The receptors derive from an adult woman who had mild COVID-19 (a few samples of this study predate the infection). Cell type and time point are not known.

This clonotype has at least ten counts. This chain links TRBV27 with TRBJ2-2; D is uncertain. Per germline, CDR1 MNHEY and CDR2 SMNVEV (reference sequence). Trimming pared 7 bases from V and 1 base from J, leaving 10 bases between. The CDR3 runs to 14 residues. Written as DNA, the CDR3 is TGTGCCAGCAAGTGGCAGAGGAACACCGGGGAGCTGTTTTTT. This encodes CASKWQRNTGELFF.

This clonotype has only a few counts. V usage is TRBV12-3 or TRBV12-4 and J usage is TRBJ2-7, with D perhaps given as TRBD1 or TRBD2 (5 bases each). There are 13 residues in the CDR3. The V end lost 8 bases, the J end lost 5 bases, and 16 bases lay between the germline ends. CDR3 bases: TGTGCCAGCCGGGACGAGGCGCGGAACGAGCAGTACTTC. It yields the protein CASRDEARNEQYF.

The gene calls are TRBV7-6 and TRBJ2-1; D is unclear. V was cut by 4 bases and J by 9 bases, with 13 bases left in between. The CDR3 spans 13 residues. CDR1 is SGHVS and CDR2 is FNYEAQ in the germline V gene. For the CDR3, the DNA is TGTGCCAGCAGCTCTCGTAAGGCGGTTGAGCAGTTCTTC. It yields the protein CASSSRKAVEQFF.

This rearrangement joins TRBV20-1 to TRBJ1-1; D perhaps matches TRBD1 (5 bases). V shed 3 bases and J shed 1 base, with 15 bases lying between them. Germline V CDR1 and CDR2: DFQATT, SNEGSKA (reference sequence). CDR3 length equals 15 residues. CDR3 bases: TGCAGTGCTAGCCACGTGCGTGGGGGGAACACTGAAGCTTTCTTT. This translates into CSASHVRGGNTEAFF.

The chain couples TRBV11-1 to TRBJ1-4, with TRBD1 identical over 8 bases. V shed 3 bases, J shed 4 bases, and the junction held 10 bases outside the gene matches. The CDR3 covers 17 residues. Germline values: CDR1 SGHAT, CDR2 FQDESV (reference sequence). This chain's CDR3 is CASSFGDRGKVNEKLFF. CDR3 DNA sequence: TGTGCCAGCAGCTTCGGAGACAGGGGTAAAGTTAATGAAAAACTGTTTTTT.

This clonotype came up a few times. V is TRBV7-8 and J is TRBJ2-1, with 9 bases fitting TRBD1. The germline V gene has CDR1 SGHVS and CDR2 FQNEAQ. V dropped 5 bases and J dropped 2; count of bases not matched to a gene: 7. The CDR3 is 16 residues long. The CDR3 loop reads CASSVRDRATYNEQFF. The CDR3 nucleotides read TGTGCCAGCAGCGTACGGGACAGGGCGACCTACAATGAGCAGTTCTTC.